The present TCR beta chain was sequenced within a study of cytomegalovirus exposure and HLA in healthy donors. Study-level background: Earlier, almost 120 million unique TCR beta sequences were recovered from roughly 170 million T cells by an analysis. Researchers found that roughly 77% of a few hundred genotyped donors fell within the Caucasian-associated ancestry cluster. Study observations and caveats: Researchers reported in a later analysis that a missense DCLRE1C variant was tied to TCR beta V- and J-gene trimming. Apparent HLA restriction characterized most CMV-associated TCR beta chains in a later analysis.

A note on this clone: Its antigen remains unidentified.

The germline gives CDR1 SGHTA, CDR2 FQGNSA. V was trimmed by 5 bases and J by 1 base, leaving 6 bases between them. CDR3 length equals 13 residues. The PCR had 60 Vbeta and 13 Jbeta primers. Assay used: immunoSEQ multiplex PCR; TCRdb lists only in-frame clones, some missing. The table has under 150,000 clones, 65% to 80% seen once. Sequencing used PBMCs. The receptor was derived from a man under 40 in good health and CMV-seronegative. The chain couples TRBV7-2 to TRBJ1-3, with D unresolved. As DNA, the CDR3 is TGTGCCAGCAGCCGAGGTTCTGGAAACACCATATATTTT. Amino acids: CASSRGSGNTIYF.